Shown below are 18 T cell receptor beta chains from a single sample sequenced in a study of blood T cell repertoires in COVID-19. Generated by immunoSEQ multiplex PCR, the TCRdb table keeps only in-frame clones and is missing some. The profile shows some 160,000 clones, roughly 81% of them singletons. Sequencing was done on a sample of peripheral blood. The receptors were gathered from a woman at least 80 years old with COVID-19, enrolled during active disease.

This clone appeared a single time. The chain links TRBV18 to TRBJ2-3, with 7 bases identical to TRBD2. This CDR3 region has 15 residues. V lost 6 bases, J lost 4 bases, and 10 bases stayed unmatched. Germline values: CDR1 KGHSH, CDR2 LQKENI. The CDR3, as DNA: TGTGCCAGCTCCCGGCGGATGGGGGGGTCAGATACGCAGTATTTT. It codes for CASSRRMGGSDTQYF.

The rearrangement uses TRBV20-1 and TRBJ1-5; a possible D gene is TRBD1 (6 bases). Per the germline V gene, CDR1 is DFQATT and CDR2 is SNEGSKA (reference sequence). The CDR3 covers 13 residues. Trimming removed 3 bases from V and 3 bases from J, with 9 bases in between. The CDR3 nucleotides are TGCAGTGCTAGTACAGGGCCCAATCAGCCCCAGCATTTT. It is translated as CSASTGPNQPQHF.

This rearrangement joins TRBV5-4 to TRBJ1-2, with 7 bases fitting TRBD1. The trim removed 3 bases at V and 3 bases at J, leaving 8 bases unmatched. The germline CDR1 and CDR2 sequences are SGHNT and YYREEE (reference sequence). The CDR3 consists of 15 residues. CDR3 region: CASSSTGTDYYGYTF. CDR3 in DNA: TGTGCCAGCAGCTCGACCGGGACAGACTACTATGGCTACACCTTC.

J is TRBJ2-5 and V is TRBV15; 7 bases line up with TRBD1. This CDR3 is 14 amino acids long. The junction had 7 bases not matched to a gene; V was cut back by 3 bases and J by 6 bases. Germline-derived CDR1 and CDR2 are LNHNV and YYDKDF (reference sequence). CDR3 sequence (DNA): TGTGCCACCAGCAGGGACAGGCAGGCAAAGACCCAGTACTTC. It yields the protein CATSRDRQAKTQYF.

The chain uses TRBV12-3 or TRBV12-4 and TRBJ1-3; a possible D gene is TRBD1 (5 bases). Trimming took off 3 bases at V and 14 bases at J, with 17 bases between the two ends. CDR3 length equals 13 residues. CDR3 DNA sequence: TGTGCCAGCAGTTTGGGTGAGACAGTCGCTCTATATTTT. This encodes CASSLGETVALYF.

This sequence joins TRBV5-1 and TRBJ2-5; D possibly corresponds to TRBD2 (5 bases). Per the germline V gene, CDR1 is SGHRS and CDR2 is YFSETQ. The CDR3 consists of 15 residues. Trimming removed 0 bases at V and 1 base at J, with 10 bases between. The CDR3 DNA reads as TGCGCCAGCAGCTTGGTAAAAGGACTCCAAGAGACCCAGTACTTC. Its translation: CASSLVKGLQETQYF.

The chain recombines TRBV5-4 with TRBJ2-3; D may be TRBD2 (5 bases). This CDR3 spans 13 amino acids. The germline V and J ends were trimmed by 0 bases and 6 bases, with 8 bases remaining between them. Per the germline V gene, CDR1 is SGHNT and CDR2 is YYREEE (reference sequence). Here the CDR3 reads CASSLVGVDTQYF. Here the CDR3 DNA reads TGTGCCAGCAGCTTGGTCGGGGTGGATACGCAGTATTTT.

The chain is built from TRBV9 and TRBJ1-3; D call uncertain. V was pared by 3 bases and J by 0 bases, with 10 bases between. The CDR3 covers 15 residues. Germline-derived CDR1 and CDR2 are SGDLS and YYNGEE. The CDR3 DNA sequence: TGTGCCAGCAGCGCCCACGACAACTCTGGAAACACCATATATTTT. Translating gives CASSAHDNSGNTIYF.

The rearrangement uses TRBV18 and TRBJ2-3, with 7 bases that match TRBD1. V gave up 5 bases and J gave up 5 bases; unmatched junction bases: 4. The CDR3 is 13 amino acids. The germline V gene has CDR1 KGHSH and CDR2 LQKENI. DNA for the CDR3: TGTGCCAGCTCAGACAGGGTTGGAGATACGCAGTATTTT. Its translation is CASSDRVGDTQYF.

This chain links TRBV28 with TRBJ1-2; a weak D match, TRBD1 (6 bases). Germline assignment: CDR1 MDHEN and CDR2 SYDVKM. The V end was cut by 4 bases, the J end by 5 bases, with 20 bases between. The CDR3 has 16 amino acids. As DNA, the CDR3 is TGTGCCAGCAGTTCGACCCCTCGGACAGACCGTTATGGCTACACCTTC. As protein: CASSSTPRTDRYGYTF.

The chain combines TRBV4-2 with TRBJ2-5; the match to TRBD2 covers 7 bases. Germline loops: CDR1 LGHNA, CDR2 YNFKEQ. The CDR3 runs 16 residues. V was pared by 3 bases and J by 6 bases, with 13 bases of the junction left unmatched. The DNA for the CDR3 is TGTGCCAGCAGCCAGCGAGCGGGGAGATCAGCGCAGACCCAGTACTTC. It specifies CASSQRAGRSAQTQYF.

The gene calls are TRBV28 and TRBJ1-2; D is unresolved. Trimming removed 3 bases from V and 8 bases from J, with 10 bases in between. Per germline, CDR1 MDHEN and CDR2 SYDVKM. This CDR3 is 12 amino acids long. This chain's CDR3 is CASSFAARGYTF. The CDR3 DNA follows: TGTGCCAGCAGTTTCGCGGCGCGAGGCTACACCTTC.

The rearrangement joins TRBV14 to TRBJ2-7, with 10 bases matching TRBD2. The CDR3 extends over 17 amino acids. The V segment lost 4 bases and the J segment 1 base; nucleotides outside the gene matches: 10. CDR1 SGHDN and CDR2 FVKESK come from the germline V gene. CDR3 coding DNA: TGTGCCAGCAGCCTCAAACTAGCGGGATATCAATCCTACGAGCAGTACTTC. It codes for CASSLKLAGYQSYEQYF.

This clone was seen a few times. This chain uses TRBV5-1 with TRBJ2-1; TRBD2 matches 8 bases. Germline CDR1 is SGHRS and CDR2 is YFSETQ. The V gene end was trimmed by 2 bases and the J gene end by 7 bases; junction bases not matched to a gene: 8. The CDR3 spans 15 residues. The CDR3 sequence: CASSFPGLGENEQFF. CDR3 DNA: TGCGCCAGCAGCTTTCCGGGACTAGGGGAGAATGAGCAGTTCTTC.

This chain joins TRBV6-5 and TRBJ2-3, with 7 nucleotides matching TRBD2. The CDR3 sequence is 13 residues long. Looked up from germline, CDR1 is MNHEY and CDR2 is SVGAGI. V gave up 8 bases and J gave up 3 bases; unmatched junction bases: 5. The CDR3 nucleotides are TGTGCCAGCCGCGGGAGCGGAACAGATACGCAGTATTTT. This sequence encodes CASRGSGTDTQYF.

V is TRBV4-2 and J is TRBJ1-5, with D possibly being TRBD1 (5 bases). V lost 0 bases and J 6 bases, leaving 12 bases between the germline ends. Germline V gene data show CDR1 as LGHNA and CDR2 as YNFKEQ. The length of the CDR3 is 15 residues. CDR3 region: CASSQDAEGSQPQHF. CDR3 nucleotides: TGTGCCAGCAGCCAAGATGCGGAGGGGAGTCAGCCCCAGCATTTT.

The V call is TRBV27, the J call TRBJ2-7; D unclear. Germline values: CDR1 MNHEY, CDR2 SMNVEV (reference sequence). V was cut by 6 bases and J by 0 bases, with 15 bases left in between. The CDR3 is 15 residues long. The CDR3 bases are TGTGCCAGCAGGATCCTTTCTACCCTCTCCTACGAGCAGTACTTC. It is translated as CASRILSTLSYEQYF.

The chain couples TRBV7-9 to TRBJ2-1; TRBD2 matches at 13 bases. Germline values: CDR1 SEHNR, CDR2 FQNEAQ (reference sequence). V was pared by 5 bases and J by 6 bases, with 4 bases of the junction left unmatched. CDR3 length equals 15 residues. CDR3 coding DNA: TGTGCCAGCAGCCCACTAGCGGGGGGGCCCAATGAGCAGTTCTTC. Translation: CASSPLAGGPNEQFF.